This TCR beta chain was observed in a study of CD8+ T cells in alopecia areata. Study-level points and caveats: Across lesional scalp, and particularly alopecia totalis/universalis, clonality surpassed that of normal scalp. Normal-skin resident alphabeta T cells also appear among scalp sample sequences.

Specimens obtained from alopecia areata patients comprised lesional scalp punch biopsies and peripheral blood. Sorted out of PBMCs were CD4+ T cells and CD8+ T cells. A remark on this clone: The antigen is unknown.

After isolation, RNA underwent reverse transcription to generate cDNA as the sequencing template. The data were produced by immunoSEQ multiplex PCR, yet TCRdb's version contains in-frame clones alone and is incomplete. The profile shows almost 35,000 clones, less than 70% of them singletons. The receptor comes from a human donor with alopecia areata. Sequenced input: NKG2D-high CD8+ T cells sorted from blood.

The CDR3 reads CASSSSGTTKNIQYF. The DNA of the CDR3 is TGTGCCAGCAGCAGCTCCGGGACTACCAAAAACATTCAGTACTTC. The gene calls are TRBV9 and TRBJ2-4; 7 bases align to TRBD2. After removal of 4 bases from V and 2 bases from J, the junction contained 6 bases not matched to a gene. Germline values: CDR1 SGDLS, CDR2 YYNGEE. The CDR3 runs to 15 residues.